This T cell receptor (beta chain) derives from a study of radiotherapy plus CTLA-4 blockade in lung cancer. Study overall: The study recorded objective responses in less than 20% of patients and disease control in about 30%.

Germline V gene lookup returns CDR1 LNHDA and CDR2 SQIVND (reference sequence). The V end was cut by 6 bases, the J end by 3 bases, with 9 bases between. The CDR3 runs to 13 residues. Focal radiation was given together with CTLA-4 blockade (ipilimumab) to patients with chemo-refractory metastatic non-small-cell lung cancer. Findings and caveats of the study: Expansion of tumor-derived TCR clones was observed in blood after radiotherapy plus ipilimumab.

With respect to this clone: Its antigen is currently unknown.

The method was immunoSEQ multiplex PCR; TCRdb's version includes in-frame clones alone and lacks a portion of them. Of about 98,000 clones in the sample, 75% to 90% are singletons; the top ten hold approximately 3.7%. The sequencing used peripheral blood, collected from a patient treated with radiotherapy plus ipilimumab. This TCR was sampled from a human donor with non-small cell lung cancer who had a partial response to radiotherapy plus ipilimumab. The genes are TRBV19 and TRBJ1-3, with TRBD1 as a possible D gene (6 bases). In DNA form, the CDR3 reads TGTGCCAGTAGCAGGGGTTATGGAAACACCATATATTTT. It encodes CASSRGYGNTIYF.